This entry lists 32 T cell receptor beta chains sequenced from one sample in a study of early T cells in non-severe SARS-CoV-2 infection (dated by TCRdb to the early 2020s). The method behind the library was 5' RACE. For sequencing, a NextSeq 500 was employed. Clones were called with MiXCR by TCRdb after fastp trimmed the public reads at Q25, and only in-frame beta chains were retained. Every entry covers one CDR3 protein and lists the most common genes and DNA from its rows. Recorded for this sample are about 30,000 distinct CDR3 sequences; 3.9% of them occurred a single time. Around 8.5% of the sample comes from the top ten. Sequencing was performed on whole blood. All receptors derive from an adult who was a healthcare worker with PCR-confirmed SARS-CoV-2 infection or an uninfected control (not recorded which).

There are many counts of this clonotype. The chain carries TRBV20-1 and TRBJ1-2; no definite D call. The CDR3 runs to 15 residues. Germline V CDR1 and CDR2: DFQATT, SNEGSKA (reference sequence). V dropped 0 bases and J dropped 5 bases, with 16 bases sitting between them. The CDR3 region is CSARDRATAKYGYTF. Written as DNA, the CDR3 is TGCAGTGCTAGAGATCGAGCGACGGCCAAATATGGCTACACCTTC.

This clonotype was counted at least ten times. This chain links TRBV6-2 or TRBV6-3 with TRBJ2-7, with a possible D match to TRBD2 (5 bases). Germline CDR1 reads MNHEY; CDR2 reads SVGEGT. The CDR3 sequence is 14 residues long. Trimming took 6 bases from V and 0 from J, leaving 12 bases between them. DNA for the CDR3: TGTGCCAGCAGCTGGACGGGGAGCTCCTACGAGCAGTACTTC. The encoded protein is CASSWTGSSYEQYF.

The count of this clonotype is one. This chain's CDR3 is CSVIQGGQETQYF. DNA of the CDR3: TGCAGCGTCATCCAGGGGGGGCAAGAGACCCAGTACTTC. V usage is TRBV29-1 and J usage is TRBJ2-5; D may be TRBD1 or TRBD2 (7 bases each). The CDR3 covers 13 residues. Trimming removed 6 bases from V and 2 bases from J, with 13 bases in between. Germline lookup yields CDR1 SQVTM and CDR2 ANQGSEA.

The chain couples TRBV6-5 to TRBJ1-6, with TRBD1 as a possible D gene (5 bases). This CDR3 contains 15 residues. Germline assignment: CDR1 MNHEY and CDR2 SVGAGI. Trimming left V 5 bases short and J 7 bases short, with 15 bases between. For the CDR3, the DNA is TGTGCCAGCAGTCCATCCGGGACCCCAAATTCACCCCTCCACTTT. Protein: CASSPSGTPNSPLHF.

This clonotype was recorded many times. This chain links TRBV12-3 or TRBV12-4 with TRBJ2-7; D ambiguous. V lost 6 bases and J 3 bases, leaving 6 bases between the germline ends. CDR3 size: 11 residues. The CDR3 coding sequence is TGTGCCAGCAGATCCGGCTACGAGCAGTACTTC. Translating it yields CASRSGYEQYF.

This clonotype showed up just a few times. The chain carries TRBV5-5 and TRBJ2-7; 7 bases are shared with TRBD1. V lost 4 bases, J lost 2 bases, and 9 bases stayed unmatched. Germline loops: CDR1 SGHKS, CDR2 YYEKEE (reference sequence). The CDR3 contains 15 residues. The CDR3 is CASSLSDRSTYEQYF. CDR3 nucleotide sequence: TGTGCCAGCAGCCTCTCGGACAGGTCCACCTACGAGCAGTACTTC.

This clonotype has ten or more counts. This chain uses TRBV2 with TRBJ2-2; D might be TRBD1 or TRBD2, each matching 5 bases. In germline, CDR1 is SNHLY, CDR2 FYNNEI. Trimming left V 2 bases short and J 5 bases short, with 12 bases between. CDR3 length equals 15 residues. The CDR3 reads CASSELRGGTGELFF. CDR3 sequence (DNA): TGTGCCAGCAGTGAATTACGTGGGGGAACCGGGGAGCTGTTTTTT.

In its sample, this clonotype was seen many times. The gene calls are TRBV7-2 and TRBJ2-4, with 7 bases matching TRBD1. CDR1 and CDR2 (germline): SGHTA, FQGNSA. Unmatched junction bases numbered 1, after V lost 4 bases and J lost 1 base. The CDR3 extends over 14 amino acids. DNA for the CDR3: TGTGCCAGCAGCTCGGGACAGGCCAAAAACATTCAGTACTTC. It yields the protein CASSSGQAKNIQYF.

This clonotype has only a few counts. V usage is TRBV12-3 or TRBV12-4 and J usage is TRBJ2-2; D unclear. Trimming removed 6 bases from V and 6 bases from J, with 11 bases in between. CDR3 size: 13 residues. CDR3 in DNA: TGTGCCAGCAGCTTGGTTCTCCCCGGGGAGCTGTTTTTT. The encoded protein is CASSLVLPGELFF.

This clonotype was recorded at least ten times. The chain carries TRBV7-9 and TRBJ2-3; 7 nucleotides match TRBD2. The junction had 7 bases not matched to a gene; V was cut back by 5 bases and J by 2 bases. The CDR3 spans 15 residues. Germline loops: CDR1 SEHNR, CDR2 FQNEAQ (reference sequence). This CDR3 is CASSRDYTDTDTQYF. CDR3 bases: TGTGCCAGCAGCCGGGACTACACAGACACAGATACGCAGTATTTT.

This clonotype is categorized as medium-sized (0.01 to 0.1%). The J gene is TRBJ2-2, the V gene TRBV30, with 8 bases matching TRBD2. Germline trimming cut 7 bases from V and 5 bases from J; bases unmatched to any gene: 12. CDR1 GTSNPN and CDR2 SVGIG come from the germline V gene (reference sequence). The CDR3 runs 15 residues. In DNA, the CDR3 is TGTGCCTCAAATATCCCGGGAGGGCCAACCGGGGAGCTGTTTTTT. Translated, it gives CASNIPGGPTGELFF.

Many counts were recorded for this clonotype. The chain is built from TRBV29-1 and TRBJ2-7; maybe TRBD1 (5 bases). This CDR3 comprises 12 residues. Per the germline V gene, CDR1 is SQVTM and CDR2 is ANQGSEA. V dropped 5 bases and J dropped 4 bases, with 12 bases sitting between them. This chain's CDR3 is CSVQGSGYEQYF. The CDR3 DNA reads as TGCAGCGTTCAGGGCAGTGGTTACGAGCAGTACTTC.

Ten or more counts support this clonotype. The chain recombines TRBV2 with TRBJ1-5; no definite D call. The V end was cut by 4 bases, the J end by 5 bases, with 12 bases between. Germline loops: CDR1 SNHLY, CDR2 FYNNEI. The CDR3 runs 14 residues. CDR3 DNA sequence: TGTGCCAGCAGTGGGGTACAAGGGCATCAGCCCCAGCATTTT. This sequence encodes CASSGVQGHQPQHF.

This clonotype was recorded at least ten times. The V gene is TRBV27, the J gene TRBJ2-5; D ambiguous. Trimming left V 4 bases short and J 4 bases short, with 7 bases between. CDR1 and CDR2 from the germline V gene are MNHEY and SMNVEV (reference sequence). The CDR3 length is 12 residues. The CDR3 region is CASSSWGETQYF. The CDR3 DNA sequence: TGTGCCAGCAGTTCTTGGGGAGAGACCCAGTACTTC.

The V and J genes are TRBV2 and TRBJ2-2; 9 bases agree with TRBD2. Germline CDR1 is SNHLY and CDR2 is FYNNEI. Trimming took 7 bases from V and 4 from J; bases not matched to a gene: 10. The CDR3 sequence is 16 residues long. The CDR3 region has the DNA TGTGCCAGCAAAGGGCCAGCGGGAGGCAGCACCGGGGAGCTGTTTTTT. This codes for CASKGPAGGSTGELFF.

This clonotype was detected many times. The chain joins TRBV28 to TRBJ2-1, with D possibly being TRBD2 (6 bases). This CDR3 region has 11 residues. Germline assignment: CDR1 MDHEN and CDR2 SYDVKM. Trimming pared 2 bases from V and 15 bases from J, leaving 11 bases between. The chain's CDR3 is CASSLRRGRFF. The CDR3 DNA is TGTGCCAGCAGTTTAAGGAGGGGTAGGTTCTTC.

This clonotype was seen many times. The chain carries TRBV7-8 and TRBJ1-2; TRBD1 is a possible D gene (5 bases). This CDR3 is 14 amino acids long. Trimming left V 5 bases short and J 3 bases short, with 13 bases between. The V gene's germline CDR1 is SGHVS and CDR2 FQNEAQ. The CDR3 sequence: CASSLRDADYGYTF. The CDR3 bases are TGTGCCAGCAGCCTCCGGGACGCCGACTATGGCTACACCTTC.

This clonotype appeared many times. The J gene is TRBJ1-4, the V gene TRBV27; tentative D call: TRBD1 (6 bases). Trimming stripped 6 bases from V and 8 bases from J, with 16 bases between. The CDR3 loop spans 14 amino acids. CDR1 is MNHEY and CDR2 is SMNVEV in the germline V gene (reference sequence). CDR3 amino acids: CASRQQGGGEKLFF. The CDR3 DNA follows: TGTGCCAGCAGACAACAGGGAGGAGGCGAAAAACTGTTTTTT.

This clonotype was recorded many times. The rearrangement links TRBV29-1 to TRBJ2-1; D unresolved. V was cut by 3 bases and J by 5 bases, with 11 bases left in between. This CDR3 has 13 residues. From germline, CDR1 is SQVTM and CDR2 ANQGSEA. The CDR3 sequence: CSVDRALNNEQFF. The CDR3 DNA follows: TGCAGCGTTGATCGAGCCCTAAACAATGAGCAGTTCTTC.

This clonotype appeared many times. This chain uses TRBV4-1 with TRBJ2-1; 8 nucleotides line up with TRBD2. The CDR3 contains 16 residues. J was trimmed by 0 bases and V by 4 bases; bases with no gene match: 5. Germline-derived CDR1 and CDR2 are MGHRA and YSYEKL. The CDR3 coding sequence is TGCGCCAGCAGCCCTTATAGCGGGACCTCCTACAATGAGCAGTTCTTC. Translated, it gives CASSPYSGTSYNEQFF.

This clonotype was seen at least ten times. J is TRBJ1-2 and V is TRBV4-3, with no clear D. The V and J ends lost 0 bases and 2 bases respectively, with 13 bases between them. The CDR3 consists of 16 residues. Germline-derived CDR1 and CDR2 are LGHNA and YSLEER. The CDR3 DNA is TGCGCCAGCAGCCAAGAGGCCCAGGTTGTGAACTATGGCTACACCTTC. As protein: CASSQEAQVVNYGYTF.

The V and J genes are TRBV5-6 and TRBJ1-2, with a tentative D call TRBD1 (5 bases). Trimming shortened V by 0 bases and J by 8 bases, and 14 bases separated the two germline ends. Germline V CDR1 and CDR2: SGHDT, YYEEEE. The CDR3 is made up of 14 amino acids. The CDR3 loop reads CASSLGQGLRGYTF. The CDR3 DNA is TGTGCCAGCAGCTTGGGTCAGGGCTTGAGAGGCTACACCTTC.

This clonotype was recorded many times. The chain recombines TRBV11-2 with TRBJ2-7, with D uncertain. The CDR3 loop spans 16 amino acids. Germline V lookup: CDR1 SGHAT, CDR2 FQNNGV. V gave up 4 bases and J gave up 2 bases, with 18 bases separating them. Written as DNA, the CDR3 is TGTGCCAGCAGCTACCCAGACTTGTATAACGCCTACGAGCAGTACTTC. Protein sequence: CASSYPDLYNAYEQYF.

This clonotype was detected only a few times. At one of its ends the junction is not consistent with the germline gene, which may arise from a read error. The gene calls are TRBV2 and TRBJ2-1; 7 bases agree with TRBD2. The germline gives CDR1 SNHLY, CDR2 FYNNEI. The CDR3 loop spans 13 amino acids. The CDR3 spells CVSSYGLVDEQFF. The CDR3 region has the DNA TGTGTCAGCAGCTACGGACTAGTCGATGAGCAGTTCTTC.

This clonotype occurred many times. The chain has TRBV19 and TRBJ1-1; D is possibly TRBD1 (6 bases). The germline V gene has CDR1 LNHDA and CDR2 SQIVND (reference sequence). The CDR3 covers 14 residues. Trimming left V 5 bases short and J 1 base short, with 11 bases between. CDR3 sequence (DNA): TGTGCCAGTAGTCCCCGGGACACGAACACTGAAGCTTTCTTT. Translation: CASSPRDTNTEAFF.

This clonotype appeared many times. This chain links TRBV12-5 with TRBJ2-1, with D maybe TRBD2 (5 bases). This CDR3 has 15 amino acids. V lost 0 bases to trimming and J lost 5 bases, with 11 bases between them. Germline CDR1 and CDR2: LGHNT and FRNRAP. The CDR3 is CASGLVLGGNNEQFF. The CDR3 DNA reads as TGTGCTAGTGGTTTGGTACTAGGCGGAAACAATGAGCAGTTCTTC.

This clonotype occurred many times. The chain combines TRBV3-1 with TRBJ2-2; 7 bases align to TRBD1. There are 17 residues in the CDR3. The V and J ends lost 4 bases and 4 bases, in that order; junction bases with no gene match: 12. Germline CDR1 LGHDT, CDR2 YNNKEL (reference sequence). Here the CDR3 DNA reads TGTGCCAGCAGCCCAGGGACAGCCCTAACGGCCACCGGGGAGCTGTTTTTT. Amino acid sequence: CASSPGTALTATGELFF.

In this sample, this clonotype turned up many times. This chain uses TRBV10-3 with TRBJ1-2; D gene ambiguous. The CDR3 sequence is 13 residues long. Germline V gene sequence: CDR1 ENHRY, CDR2 SYGVKD. V lost 0 bases, J lost 6 bases, and 8 bases lay in between. This chain's CDR3 is CAISESQAHGYTF. The CDR3 bases are TGTGCCATCAGTGAGTCTCAAGCCCATGGCTACACCTTC.

This clonotype has a handful of counts. The V call is TRBV3-1, the J call TRBJ2-2; D uncertain. Per the germline V gene, CDR1 is LGHDT and CDR2 is YNNKEL (reference sequence). The V end lost 3 bases, the J end lost 8 bases, and 7 bases lay between the germline ends. The CDR3 spans 12 residues. The CDR3 loop is CASSHGVGELFF. In nucleotides, the CDR3 is TGTGCCAGCAGCCATGGGGTAGGGGAGCTGTTTTTT.

The chain has TRBV29-1 and TRBJ2-4, with 9 nucleotides matching TRBD1. In germline, CDR1 is SQVTM, CDR2 ANQGSEA. The CDR3 totals 13 residues. With V trimmed by 5 bases and J by 4 bases, 3 bases remained unmatched. CDR3 sequence reads: CSVIGQGKNIQYF. The CDR3 DNA is TGCAGCGTTATCGGACAGGGGAAAAACATTCAGTACTTC.

This clonotype was detected ten times or more. In nucleotides, the CDR3 is TGTGCCAGCAGCTTGAGACCGGGACAGCGTGGAAACACCATATATTTT. Translating it yields CASSLRPGQRGNTIYF. This chain connects TRBV5-4 to TRBJ1-3; 7 bases fit TRBD1. There are 16 residues in the CDR3. Germline CDR1 reads SGHNT; CDR2 reads YYREEE (reference sequence). J lost 3 bases, V lost 1 base, and 7 bases had no gene match.

This clonotype was recorded at least ten times. The chain recombines TRBV20-1 with TRBJ1-4; 9 bases align to TRBD1. The V and J ends lost 6 bases and 10 bases, in that order; junction bases with no gene match: 9. CDR3 size: 13 residues. Per germline, CDR1 DFQATT and CDR2 SNEGSKA (reference sequence). The CDR3 region is CSAPDRGDGKLFF. In DNA form, the CDR3 reads TGCAGTGCCCCCGACAGGGGGGATGGAAAACTGTTTTTT.